Presented here are 19 T cell receptor beta chains from one specimen sequenced in a study of T cells in women clearing cervical HPV infection (dated by TCRdb to the late 2010s). Library creation used the immunoSEQ multiplex PCR assay. The clones in this table, taken by TCRdb from immuneACCESS, are in-frame only. Not every clone is retained; where verified, under half of the shortfall comes from an unresolved V gene, and the cause of the rest is unknown. The table for this sample shows about 40,000 clones. The ten largest clones capture 7% to 9.5% of the sample. Sequenced input: blood buffy coat. These receptor sequences come from a woman aged 18 to 69 with a cervical HPV16 infection that either progressed to CIN3+ or cleared (not recorded which).

Comments on this clone: Read sequence stops 3 residues before the CDR3 end, and the germline J gene provides the missing end. The genes are TRBV4-1 and TRBJ2-2; D call uncertain. V shed 1 base and J shed 2 bases, with 8 bases lying between them. Germline V gives CDR1 MGHRA, CDR2 YSYEKL. This CDR3 has 15 residues. The CDR3 reads CASSQVGLNTGELFF. The covered CDR3 bases are TGCGCCAGCAGCCAAGTTGGGCTCAACACCGGGGAG.

In the case of this clone: With the read ending 3 residues before the CDR3 end, the germline J gene is used to fill in that end. This chain uses TRBV5-1 with TRBJ2-4, with a tentative D call TRBD2 (5 bases). Trimming cost V 2 bases and J 8 bases, with 11 bases left between them. Looked up from germline, CDR1 is SGHRS and CDR2 is YFSETQ. The CDR3 totals 13 residues. Here the CDR3 reads CASSFRYGDIQYF. The covered CDR3 bases are TGCGCCAGCAGCTTCAGGTACGGGGACATT. Drawing the rest from reference TRBV5-1 and TRBJ2-4, the complete variable domain is KAGVTQTPRYLIKTRGQQVTLSCSPISGHRSVSWYQQTPGQGLQFLFEYFSETQRNKGNFPGRFSGRQFSNSRSEMNVSTLELGDSALYLCASSFRYGDIQYFGAGTRLSVL.

As for this clone: The read stops 3 residues short of the end of the CDR3; the missing end is completed from the germline J gene. The rearrangement uses TRBV6-2 or TRBV6-3 and TRBJ2-3; possible D gene TRBD2, 6 bases. V was cut by 4 bases and J by 6 bases, with 8 bases left in between. Germline V gives CDR1 MNHEY, CDR2 SVGEGT. The length of the CDR3 is 12 residues. CDR3 residues: CASSSSEDTQYF. The sequenced CDR3 bases are TGTGCCAGCAGTTCTAGCGAGGATACG.

Comment on this clone: The CDR3 end lies 3 residues beyond the end of the read and is filled in from the germline J gene. The chain carries TRBV6-2 or TRBV6-3 and TRBJ1-1; TRBD1 might be the D (5 bases). With 0 bases removed from V and 3 bases from J, the gap between germline ends came to 14 bases. CDR3 size: 16 residues. Germline values: CDR1 MNHEY, CDR2 SVGEGT. CDR3 amino acids: CASSYSTSGLDTEAFF. CDR3 DNA, as far as it was read: TGTGCCAGCAGTTACTCGACGTCAGGGTTGGACACTGAA.

Regarding this clone: The sequence runs out 3 residues before the end of the CDR3; the remainder is reconstructed from the germline J gene. The gene calls are TRBV12-3 or TRBV12-4 and TRBJ1-6; TRBD1 agrees at 8 bases. V lost 5 bases and J lost 7; bases outside the gene matches: 7. CDR3 length: 15 residues. CDR3 DNA (partial): TGTGCCAGCAGTCCCCGGACAGGGTTGAATTCACCC. Translated: CASSPRTGLNSP. The full CDR3 is CASSPRTGLNSPLHF.

Comments on this clone: The read stops 3 residues short of the end of the CDR3; the missing end is completed from the germline J gene. This chain connects TRBV7-2 to TRBJ1-5; 7 nucleotides line up with TRBD1. The CDR3 runs to 15 residues. Per germline, CDR1 SGHTA and CDR2 FQGNSA. V gave up 5 bases and J gave up 9 bases; unmatched junction bases: 13. The sequenced CDR3 bases are TGTGCCAGCAGCATTGACAGGGTGGACAGTCTGCCC. Translated: CASSIDRVDSLP. The complete CDR3 protein is CASSIDRVDSLPQHF.

A word on this clone: The CDR3 extends 3 residues past the end of the read, so its final part is completed from the germline J gene. This chain uses TRBV12-3 or TRBV12-4 with TRBJ2-3; 7 positions match TRBD2. The ends lost 7 bases at V and 4 bases at J; junction bases unmatched: 11. This CDR3 comprises 15 residues. The chain's CDR3 is CASTTSGLGADTQYF. The CDR3 DNA, read in part, is TGTGCCAGCACCACTTCCGGACTAGGTGCAGATACG.

As to this clone: The missing CDR3 end, 3 residues past where the read stops, is filled in from the germline J gene. The sample holds other DNA sequences that translate to the same CDR3. The chain employs TRBV19 and TRBJ1-1; D possibly corresponds to TRBD1 (6 bases). V shed 6 bases and J shed 5 bases, with 7 bases lying between them. The CDR3 totals 11 residues. CDR1 LNHDA and CDR2 SQIVND come from the germline V gene (reference sequence). The CDR3 region is CASRRGTEAFF. The part of the CDR3 DNA that was read is TGTGCCAGTAGAAGGGGGACTGAA.

To note about this clone: The sequence runs out 3 residues before the end of the CDR3; the remainder is reconstructed from the germline J gene. The chain joins TRBV20-1 to TRBJ2-1; 16 nucleotides align to TRBD2. The germline CDR1 and CDR2 sequences are DFQATT and SNEGSKA (reference sequence). The length of the CDR3 is 15 residues. V lost 2 bases, J lost 9 bases, and 4 bases stayed unmatched. The CDR3 here is CSARPGTSGRGEQFF. The sequenced CDR3 bases are TGCAGTGCTAGACCAGGGACTAGCGGGAGGGGTGAG.

CDR3 bases read: TGTGCCAGTAGCATCCCCCGACAGGGGGCTTTTGGTAATGAAAAA. Translation gives CASSIPRQGAFGNEK. The entire CDR3 protein is CASSIPRQGAFGNEKLFF. The chain employs TRBV19 and TRBJ1-4; TRBD1 matches 10 bases. The read finishes 3 residues shy of the CDR3 end, and the germline J gene is used to complete it. The CDR3 extends over 18 amino acids. V trimming: 6 bases; J trimming: 4 bases; junction bases outside the gene matches: 14. Looked up from germline, CDR1 is LNHDA and CDR2 is SQIVND (reference sequence). Looking up the rest from reference TRBV19 and TRBJ1-4 gives the full variable domain: DGGITQSPKYLFRKEGQNVTLSCEQNLNHDAMYWYRQDPGQGLRLIYYSQIVNDFQKGDIAEGYSVSREKKESFPLTVTSAQKNPTAFYLCASSIPRQGAFGNEKLFFGSGTQLSVL.

A note on this clone: The CDR3 goes on 3 residues after the read ends, and that part is filled in from the germline J gene. The chain recombines TRBV7-2 with TRBJ2-7, with 7 positions matching TRBD2. The germline gives CDR1 SGHTA, CDR2 FQGNSA. The CDR3 contains 15 residues. Trimming at V came to 6 bases and at J to 3 bases, leaving 11 bases not matched to a gene. The CDR3 here is CASRAFAGENYEQYF. CDR3 DNA (partial): TGTGCCAGCAGGGCTTTCGCGGGAGAGAACTACGAG. Full variable domain (rest looked up from reference TRBV7-2 and TRBJ2-7): GAGVSQSPSNKVTEKGKDVELRCDPISGHTALYWYRQSLGQGLEFLIYFQGNSAPDKSGLPSDRFSAERTGGSVSTLTIQRTQQEDSAVYLCASRAFAGENYEQYFGPGTRLTVT.

Points on this clone: The read comes to an end 3 residues before the CDR3 does, leaving the germline J gene to fill in the end. The rearrangement links TRBV5-4 to TRBJ1-1; 7 bases are shared with TRBD1. From germline, CDR1 is SGHNT and CDR2 YYREEE (reference sequence). The length of the CDR3 is 13 residues. The V and J ends lost 3 bases and 4 bases, in that order; junction bases with no gene match: 3. The sequenced CDR3 bases are TGTGCCAGCAGCTGGACAGGTGTCACTGAA. As protein: CASSWTGVTE. The whole CDR3 reads CASSWTGVTEAFF.

About this clone: The read comes to an end 3 residues before the CDR3 does, leaving the germline J gene to fill in the end. The rearrangement uses TRBV18 and TRBJ1-2; 9 bases align to TRBD1. Germline CDR1 and CDR2: KGHSH and LQKENI. This CDR3 comprises 14 residues. With V trimmed by 2 bases and J by 3 bases, 1 base remained unmatched. CDR3 region: CASSPTGGDYGYTF. CDR3 DNA (partial): TGTGCCAGCTCACCAACAGGGGGCGACTATGGC.

Turning to this clone: The read ends 3 residues before the CDR3 terminus; that terminus is restored from the germline J gene. This sequence joins TRBV20-1 and TRBJ1-6; perhaps TRBD1 as D (6 bases). The CDR3 totals 13 residues. V was pared by 4 bases and J by 9 bases, with 13 bases between. From germline, CDR1 is DFQATT and CDR2 SNEGSKA (reference sequence). The CDR3 reads CSATRRGISPLHF. CDR3 DNA (partial): TGCAGTGCTACGCGCAGGGGAATTTCACCC.

Remarks on this clone: The read ends 3 residues early relative to the CDR3; the germline J gene fills the gap. The chain couples TRBV6-2 or TRBV6-3 to TRBJ2-1, with 9 bases lining up with TRBD2. The CDR3 is made up of 17 amino acids. J lost 5 bases, V lost 8 bases, and 16 bases had no gene match. Germline CDR1 reads MNHEY; CDR2 reads SVGEGT. The CDR3: CASGPTSGWAGHNEQFF. Incomplete CDR3 DNA: TGTGCCAGCGGCCCGACTAGCGGCTGGGCTGGGCACAATGAG.

Worth noting for this clone: The read ends 3 residues early relative to the CDR3; the germline J gene fills the gap. The genes are TRBV6-1 and TRBJ2-5; D unclear. Deletions cut 2 bases from V and 6 bases from J, with 10 bases between. Per germline, CDR1 MNHNS and CDR2 SASEGT. The CDR3 has 13 residues. The chain's CDR3 is CASSEQGLKTQYF. The sequenced part of the CDR3 DNA is TGTGCCAGCAGTGAACAAGGCCTCAAGACC.

The CDR3 protein is CASSWTTYNEQFF. Incomplete CDR3 DNA: TGTGCCAGCAGCTGGACTACTTACAATGAG. This chain uses TRBV7-3 with TRBJ2-1; TRBD2 might be the D (6 bases). The read halts 3 residues ahead of the CDR3 end, with the missing end drawn from the germline J gene. The V end was cut by 4 bases, the J end by 4 bases, with 8 bases between. The CDR3 loop spans 13 amino acids. Per the germline V gene, CDR1 is SGHTA and CDR2 is FQGTGA.

In the case of this clone: The CDR3 end falls 3 residues outside the read, so it is completed with the germline J gene. The chain employs TRBV5-1 and TRBJ1-4; D is possibly TRBD1 (6 bases). Looked up from germline, CDR1 is SGHRS and CDR2 is YFSETQ. This CDR3 is built from 16 residues. V lost 4 bases to trimming and J lost 0 bases, with 13 bases between them. CDR3 sequence: CASSLRGGATNEKLFF. The part of the CDR3 DNA that was read is TGCGCCAGCAGCCTGAGGGGGGGTGCAACTAATGAAAAA.

In the case of this clone: The read comes to an end 3 residues before the CDR3 does, leaving the germline J gene to fill in the end. The gene calls are TRBV20-1 and TRBJ1-1; D remains ambiguous. The CDR3 loop spans 14 amino acids. Trimming pared 0 bases from V and 7 bases from J, leaving 15 bases between. Per the germline V gene, CDR1 is DFQATT and CDR2 is SNEGSKA (reference sequence). The sequenced CDR3 bases are TGCAGTGCTAGAGATTACGTACTATTCAATGAA. The encoded protein is CSARDYVLFNE. The whole CDR3 sequence reads CSARDYVLFNEAFF.